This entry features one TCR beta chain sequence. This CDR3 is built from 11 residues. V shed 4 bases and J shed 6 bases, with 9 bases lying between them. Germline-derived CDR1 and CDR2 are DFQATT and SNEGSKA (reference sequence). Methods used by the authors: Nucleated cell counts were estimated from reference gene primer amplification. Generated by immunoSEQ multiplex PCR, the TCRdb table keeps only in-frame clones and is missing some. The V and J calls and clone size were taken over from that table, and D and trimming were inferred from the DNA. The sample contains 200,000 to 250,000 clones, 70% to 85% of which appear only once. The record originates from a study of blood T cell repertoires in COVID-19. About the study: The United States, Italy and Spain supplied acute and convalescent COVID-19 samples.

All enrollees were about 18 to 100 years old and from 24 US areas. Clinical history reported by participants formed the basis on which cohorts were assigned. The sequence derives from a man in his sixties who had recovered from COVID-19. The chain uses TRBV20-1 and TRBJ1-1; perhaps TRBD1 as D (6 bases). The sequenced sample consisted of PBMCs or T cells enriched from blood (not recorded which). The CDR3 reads CSANQGPEAFF. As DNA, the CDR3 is TGCAGTGCTAACCAGGGGCCTGAAGCTTTCTTT.